A single sample is the source of the 19 T cell receptor beta chains below, sequenced in a study of response to subunit inactivated influenza vaccine. Via MiXCR, TCRdb re-called the RT-PCR reads, giving one row per CDR3 protein. The table lists more than 700,000 distinct CDR3 sequences, approximately 22% of them singletons. This specimen was PBMCs from blood, taken approximately 5 days after vaccination. These receptors all stem from a man between 45 and 60 years old who received an inactivated influenza vaccine.

The chain links TRBV5-1 to TRBJ2-2, with 7 bases lining up with TRBD1. This CDR3 is built from 16 residues. V was clipped by 0 bases and J by 6 bases; unmatched bases: 8. The germline V gene has CDR1 SGHRS and CDR2 YFSETQ. CDR3 nucleotides: TGCGCCAGCAGCTTGGCCCCCGACAGGGTCCCCGGGGAGCTGTTTTTT. Its protein product is CASSLAPDRVPGELFF.

This chain joins TRBV20-1 and TRBJ2-7; D ambiguous. Germline CDR1 reads DFQATT; CDR2 reads SNEGSKA (reference sequence). Trimming took off 5 bases at V and 2 bases at J, with 13 bases between the two ends. This CDR3 comprises 13 residues. CDR3 amino acids: CSAYNPAAYEQYF. CDR3 nucleotide sequence: TGCAGTGCTTATAACCCGGCCGCCTACGAGCAGTACTTC.

This clonotype was detected only a few times. The chain employs TRBV11-2 and TRBJ2-7; D is ambiguous. CDR3 size: 12 residues. V was clipped by 3 bases and J by 5 bases, with 8 bases between them. Germline V gene sequence: CDR1 SGHAT, CDR2 FQNNGV. The CDR3 here is CASSFTEDEQYF. The CDR3 DNA reads TGTGCCAGCAGCTTTACCGAGGACGAGCAGTACTTC. The full variable domain, rest sourced from reference TRBV11-2 and TRBJ2-7, is EAGVAQSPRYKIIEKRQSVAFWCNPISGHATLYWYQQILGQGPKLLIQFQNNGVVDDSQLPKDRFSAERLKGVDSTLKIQPAKLEDSAVYLCASSFTEDEQYFGPGTRLTVT.

The rearrangement uses TRBV6-5 and TRBJ1-4, with TRBD1 as a possible D gene (5 bases). This CDR3 has 14 amino acids. Germline loops: CDR1 MNHEY, CDR2 SVGAGI. The V and J ends lost 8 bases and 4 bases respectively, with 14 bases between them. CDR3 protein: CASGSGTVNEKLFF. The CDR3 bases are TGTGCCAGCGGTTCAGGGACGGTTAATGAAAAACTGTTTTTT.

Only a few counts were recorded for this clonotype. J is TRBJ2-2 and V is TRBV12-3 or TRBV12-4; 8 bases map to TRBD1. V shed 6 bases and J 4 bases; nucleotides not matched to a gene: 13. The CDR3 length is 17 residues. The CDR3 reads CASSPRRGLDLTGELFF. The CDR3 nucleotides are TGTGCCAGCAGCCCGCGCAGGGGGCTAGATCTCACCGGGGAGCTGTTTTTT.

This clonotype was seen at least ten times. V usage is TRBV6-2 or TRBV6-3 and J usage is TRBJ2-2; 11 positions agree with TRBD2. The CDR3 sequence is 16 residues long. V was pared by 6 bases and J by 4 bases, with 7 bases of the junction left unmatched. From germline, CDR1 is MNHEY and CDR2 SVGEGT. CDR3 coding DNA: TGTGCCAGCAGGCCTAGCGGGAGGAAAGCCACCGGGGAGCTGTTTTTT. It encodes CASRPSGRKATGELFF.

This clonotype showed up just a few times. The chain has TRBV6-2 or TRBV6-3 and TRBJ2-7, with 7 bases matching TRBD1. Trimming cost V 0 bases and J 0 bases; bases outside gene matches: 5. Germline V gives CDR1 MNHEY, CDR2 SVGEGT. CDR3 size: 16 residues. CDR3 sequence: CASSYSTGWSSYEQYF. DNA of the CDR3: TGTGCCAGCAGTTACTCGACAGGGTGGAGCTCCTACGAGCAGTACTTC.

There are many counts of this clonotype. This chain joins TRBV5-5 and TRBJ1-1, with D hard to call. Trimming took off 0 bases at V and 0 bases at J, with 3 bases between the two ends. The CDR3 is 13 amino acids. Germline V gene sequence: CDR1 SGHKS, CDR2 YYEKEE (reference sequence). The CDR3: CASSLEVNTEAFF. DNA of the CDR3: TGTGCCAGCAGCTTGGAAGTGAACACTGAAGCTTTCTTT.

CDR3 in amino acids: CSINANTGELFF. CDR3 DNA: TGCAGCATAAACGCGAACACCGGGGAGCTGTTTTTT. This chain uses TRBV29-1 with TRBJ2-2, with D unclear. The germline V and J ends were trimmed by 8 bases and 0 bases, with 7 bases remaining between them. The germline gives CDR1 SQVTM, CDR2 ANQGSEA. CDR3 length: 12 residues.

This clonotype was detected a few times. The chain is built from TRBV28 and TRBJ2-7; D is perhaps TRBD1 (6 bases). The CDR3 extends over 13 amino acids. Trimming removed 6 bases from V and 5 bases from J, with 14 bases in between. Germline CDR1 is MDHEN and CDR2 is SYDVKM. The CDR3 bases are TGTGCCAGCAGCCGGGACACGGGCCACGAGCAGTACTTC. This encodes CASSRDTGHEQYF.

V gene TRBV7-9 combines with J gene TRBJ2-3; 7 bases map to TRBD1. Germline lookup yields CDR1 SEHNR and CDR2 FQNEAQ (reference sequence). The CDR3 extends over 17 amino acids. The J segment lost 2 bases and the V segment lost 6 bases, leaving 14 bases of the junction unmatched. The CDR3 DNA follows: TGTGCCAGCAGGCCGGTTACAGGGGCCGTGATCACAGATACGCAGTATTTT. Its translation is CASRPVTGAVITDTQYF.

The chain is built from TRBV7-3 and TRBJ2-1, with 9 bases lining up with TRBD2. After removal of 0 bases from V and 4 bases from J, the junction contained 4 bases not matched to a gene. Germline V gene lookup returns CDR1 SGHTA and CDR2 FQGTGA. This CDR3 is 16 amino acids long. DNA of the CDR3: TGTGCCAGCAGCTTAACCGGCGGGAGGGGTTACAATGAGCAGTTCTTC. Its protein product is CASSLTGGRGYNEQFF. The whole variable domain, filled in from reference TRBV7-3 and TRBJ2-1, reads GAGVSQTPSNKVTEKGKYVELRCDPISGHTALYWYRQSLGQGPEFLIYFQGTGAADDSGLPNDRFFAVRPEGSVSTLKIQRTERGDSAVYLCASSLTGGRGYNEQFFGPGTRLTVL.

This clonotype was counted a few times. This chain connects TRBV29-1 to TRBJ2-5; no definite D call. Germline-derived CDR1 and CDR2 are SQVTM and ANQGSEA. V was shortened by 4 bases and J by 1 base, with 10 bases between the two germline ends. The CDR3 sequence is 13 residues long. The CDR3 coding sequence is TGCAGCGTTGCAATCCGGGTCCAAGAGACCCAGTACTTC. Protein sequence: CSVAIRVQETQYF.

The rearrangement links TRBV20-1 to TRBJ2-3; TRBD2 agrees at 10 bases. V lost 0 bases and J lost 0; bases outside the gene matches: 6. The CDR3 spans 17 residues. The germline CDR1 and CDR2 sequences are DFQATT and SNEGSKA (reference sequence). The CDR3: CSARDPLAGASTDTQYF. In DNA, the CDR3 is TGCAGTGCTAGAGATCCCCTAGCGGGGGCCAGCACAGATACGCAGTATTTT.

This clonotype was recorded only once. The chain links TRBV20-1 to TRBJ2-1; D is perhaps TRBD2 (6 bases). The CDR3 has 15 residues. Germline V gene data show CDR1 as DFQATT and CDR2 as SNEGSKA (reference sequence). Trimming pared 0 bases from V and 7 bases from J, leaving 16 bases between. DNA for the CDR3: TGCAGTGCTAGAGATTGGCAGCGGGCGAGGAATGAGCAGTTCTTC. This encodes CSARDWQRARNEQFF.

This clonotype was picked up one time. V and J are TRBV7-9 and TRBJ2-5; TRBD2 might be the D (6 bases). Trimming took 5 bases from V and 8 from J, leaving 18 bases between them. This CDR3 contains 14 residues. Germline-derived CDR1 and CDR2 are SEHNR and FQNEAQ (reference sequence). CDR3 nucleotides: TGTGCCAGCAGCGATAATGGCGGGACGGTAACCCAGTACTTC. Protein product: CASSDNGGTVTQYF.

The CDR3 protein is CASSPPGLAGGTYEQYF. The CDR3 coding sequence is TGTGCCAGCTCACCACCGGGACTAGCGGGAGGGACCTACGAGCAGTACTTC. The chain joins TRBV18 to TRBJ2-1; TRBD2 agrees at 16 bases. Matching the DNA end better, TRBJ2-7 makes the J call doubtful. The germline gives CDR1 KGHSH, CDR2 LQKENI. The CDR3 has 17 residues.

The chain is built from TRBV20-1 and TRBJ2-1, with D perhaps being TRBD1 or TRBD2 (5 bases each). The V end was cut by 2 bases, the J end by 7 bases, with 18 bases between. The CDR3 contains 15 residues. Germline V CDR1 and CDR2: DFQATT, SNEGSKA (reference sequence). The CDR3 bases are TGCAGTGCTAGATCCCCAGGGACCCATGAAAATGAGCAGTTCTTC. Encoded protein: CSARSPGTHENEQFF.

This clonotype was seen repeatedly, ten times or more. This chain joins TRBV7-2 and TRBJ2-5; 12 bases agree with TRBD2. After removal of 5 bases from V and 4 bases from J, the junction contained 2 bases not matched to a gene. Germline CDR1 SGHTA, CDR2 FQGNSA. CDR3 size: 14 residues. The CDR3 loop reads CASSPGLAGETQYF. In DNA, the CDR3 is TGTGCCAGCAGCCCGGGACTAGCGGGAGAGACCCAGTACTTC. The full variable domain, completed using reference TRBV7-2 and TRBJ2-5, is GAGVSQSPSNKVTEKGKDVELRCDPISGHTALYWYRQSLGQGLEFLIYFQGNSAPDKSGLPSDRFSAERTGGSVSTLTIQRTQQEDSAVYLCASSPGLAGETQYFGPGTRLLVL.